This T cell receptor beta chain was captured by sequencing in a study of cytomegalovirus exposure and HLA in healthy donors. Study-wide results and limits: Reportedly, diagnosis of cytomegalovirus status by the classifier showed high specificity and sensitivity. It was approximately 150 TCR beta chains that were listed as cytomegalovirus-associated.

This clone was recorded only once. The antigen is unknown. A multiplex PCR was run with 60 Vbeta primers and 13 Jbeta primers. The table came from immunoSEQ multiplex PCR; TCRdb's copy has only in-frame clones and leaves some out. The table shows 80,000 or so clones, with about three quarters occurring only once. The germline CDR1 and CDR2 sequences are KGHSH and LQKENI. Trimming left V 1 base short and J 4 bases short, with 11 bases between. The CDR3 contains 15 residues. The source is a man aged 45 to 65 in good health and CMV-seropositive. This rearrangement joins TRBV18 to TRBJ1-5; possibly TRBD1 for D (6 bases). Sequences were obtained from PBMCs. CDR3 coding DNA: TGTGCCAGCTCACCACTGGGAACAGGGAATCAGCCCCAGCATTTT. Translated: CASSPLGTGNQPQHF.